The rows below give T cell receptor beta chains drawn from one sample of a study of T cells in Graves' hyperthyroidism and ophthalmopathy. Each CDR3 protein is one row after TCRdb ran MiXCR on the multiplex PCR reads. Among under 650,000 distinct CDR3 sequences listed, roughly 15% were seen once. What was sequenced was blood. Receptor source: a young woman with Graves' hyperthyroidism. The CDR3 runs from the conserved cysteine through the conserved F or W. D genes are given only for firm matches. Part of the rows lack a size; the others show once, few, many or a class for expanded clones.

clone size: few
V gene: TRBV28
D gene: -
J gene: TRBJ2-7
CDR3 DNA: TGTGCCAGCGGTGGAGGGGGCCACGAGCAGTACTTC
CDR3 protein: CASGGGGHEQYF

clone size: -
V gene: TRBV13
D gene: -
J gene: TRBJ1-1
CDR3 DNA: TGTGCCAGCACTCCCTCCCTCCGGGACAAGGGAAGGCACACTGAAGCTTTCTTT
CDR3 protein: CASTPSLRDKGRHTEAFF

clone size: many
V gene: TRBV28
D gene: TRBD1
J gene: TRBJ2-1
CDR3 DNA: TGTGCCAGCAGTTTGGACAGGATTTTATTAAGTGAGCAGTTCTTC
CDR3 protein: CASSLDRILLSEQFF

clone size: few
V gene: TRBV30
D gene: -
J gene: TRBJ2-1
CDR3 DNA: TGTGCCTGGAGTATTGGTGGATACAATGAGCAGTTCTTC
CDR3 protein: CAWSIGGYNEQFF

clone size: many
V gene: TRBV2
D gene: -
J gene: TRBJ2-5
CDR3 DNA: TGTGCCAGCAAGCGGGACACACAAGAGACCCAGTACTTC
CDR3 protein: CASKRDTQETQYF

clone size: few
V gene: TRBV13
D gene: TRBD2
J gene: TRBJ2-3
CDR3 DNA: TGTGCCAGCAGCTCCAGACTAGCAGTAGATACGCAGTATTTT
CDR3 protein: CASSSRLAVDTQYF

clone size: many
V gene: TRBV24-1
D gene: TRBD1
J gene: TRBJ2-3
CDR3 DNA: TGTGCCACCAGCCCGGGACAGGGGCCTCCCGGTACGCAGTATTTT
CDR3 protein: CATSPGQGPPGTQYF

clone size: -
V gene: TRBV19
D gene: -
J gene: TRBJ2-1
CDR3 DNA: TGTGCCAGTAGAACGGGACTCGGGGACTCCTACAATGAGCAGTTCTTC
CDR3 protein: CASRTGLGDSYNEQFF

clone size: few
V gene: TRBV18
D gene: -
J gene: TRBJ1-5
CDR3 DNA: TGTGCCAGCTCACACGGGCCTGATCAGCCCCAGCATTTT
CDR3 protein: CASSHGPDQPQHF

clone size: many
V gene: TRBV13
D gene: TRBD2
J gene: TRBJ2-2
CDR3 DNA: TGTGCCAGCAGCTTAGGGCTAGCGGAACACAGCACCGGGGAGCTGTTTTTT
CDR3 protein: CASSLGLAEHSTGELFF

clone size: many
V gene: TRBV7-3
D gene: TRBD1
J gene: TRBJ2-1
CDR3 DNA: TGTGCCAGCAGCCCAACCGGGACAGAATACAATGAGCAGTTCTTC
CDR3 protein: CASSPTGTEYNEQFF

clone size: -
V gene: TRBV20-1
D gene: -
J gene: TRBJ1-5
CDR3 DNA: TGCAGTGCTAGAAAGGACTACCCCAATCAGCCCCAGCATTTT
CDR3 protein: CSARKDYPNQPQHF

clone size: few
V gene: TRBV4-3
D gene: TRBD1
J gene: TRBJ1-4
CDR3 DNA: TGCGCCAGCAGCCAAGAATTGCGGACAGGGACTGAAAAACTGTTTTTT
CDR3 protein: CASSQELRTGTEKLFF

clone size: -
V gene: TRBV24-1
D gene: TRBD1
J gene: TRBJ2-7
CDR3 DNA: TGTGCCACCAGTGATCCCGGGACAGTCCCATTGGAGCAGTACTTC
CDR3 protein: CATSDPGTVPLEQYF

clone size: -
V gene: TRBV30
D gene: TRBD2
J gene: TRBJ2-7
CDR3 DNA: TGTGCCTGGGCAGGAAGAGGGACTAGCGGAAGGGGTTACTACGAGCAGTACTTC
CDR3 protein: CAWAGRGTSGRGYYEQYF

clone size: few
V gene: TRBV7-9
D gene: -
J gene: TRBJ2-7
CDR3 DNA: TGTGCCAGCAGCTTAGATGGGGGGCTCCGGCCCCACGAGCAGTACTTC
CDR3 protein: CASSLDGGLRPHEQYF

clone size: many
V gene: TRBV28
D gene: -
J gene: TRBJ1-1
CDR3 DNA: TGTGCCAGCAGTCCCCGGGACCTCAGGCGGACTGAAGCTTTCTTT
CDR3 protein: CASSPRDLRRTEAFF

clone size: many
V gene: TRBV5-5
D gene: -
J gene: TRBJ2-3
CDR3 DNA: TGTGCCAGCAGCTTGGCAGGGTTTGGAGGGCCGGATACGCAGTATTTT
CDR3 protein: CASSLAGFGGPDTQYF

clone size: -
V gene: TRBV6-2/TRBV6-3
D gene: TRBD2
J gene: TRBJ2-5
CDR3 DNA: TGTGCCAGCACCGGGGGGGTAGAGACCCAGTACTTC
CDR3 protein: CASTGGVETQYF

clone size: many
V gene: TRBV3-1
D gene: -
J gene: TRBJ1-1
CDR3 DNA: TGTGCCAGCAGCCAAGAATTGGGAAACACTGAAGCTTTCTTT
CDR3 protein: CASSQELGNTEAFF

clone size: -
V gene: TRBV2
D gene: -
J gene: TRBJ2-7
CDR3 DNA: TGTGCCAGCAGTGAAGTCGATGGGGGCTACGAGCAGTACTTC
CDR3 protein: CASSEVDGGYEQYF

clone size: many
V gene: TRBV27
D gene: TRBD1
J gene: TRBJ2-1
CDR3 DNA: TGTGCCAGCAGTCCCGGGACAGGGGAGCTCTACAATGAGCAGTTCTTC
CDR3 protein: CASSPGTGELYNEQFF

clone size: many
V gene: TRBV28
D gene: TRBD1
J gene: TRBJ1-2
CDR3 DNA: TGTGCCAGCAGTGGGGACAGGATCTATGGCTACACCTTC
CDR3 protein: CASSGDRIYGYTF

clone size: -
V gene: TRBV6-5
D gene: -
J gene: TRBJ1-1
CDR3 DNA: TGTGCCAGCAGTTCCCTCGGACGGCGGACGAACACTGAAGCTTTCTTT
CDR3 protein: CASSSLGRRTNTEAFF

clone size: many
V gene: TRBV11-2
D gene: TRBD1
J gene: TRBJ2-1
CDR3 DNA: TGTGCCAGCAGCTCTGGACAGGTCTCCTACAATGAGCAGTTCTTC
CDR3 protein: CASSSGQVSYNEQFF